This section outlines one TCR beta chain sequence together with its context. The data were obtained in a study of blood T cell repertoires in COVID-19. Study context: Whether acute or convalescent, the COVID-19 samples came from the United States, Italy and Spain. PBMCs, B-cell-depleted T cells, or T cells were the source of the cDNA or gDNA that made up the material.

Original data processing: Amplification of reference gene primers was used by the study to estimate nucleated cell counts. The table came from immunoSEQ multiplex PCR; TCRdb's copy has only in-frame clones and leaves some out. V, J and clone size were drawn from that table, and D and trimming were deduced from the DNA. The sample has roughly 150,000 clones, roughly nine tenths seen once. The V end lost 5 bases, the J end lost 3 bases, and 20 bases lay between the germline ends. The germline gives CDR1 SGHAT, CDR2 FQNNGV. CDR3 size: 16 residues. The chain recombines TRBV11-2 with TRBJ2-7, with a weak D call TRBD2 (6 bases). This TCR came from a woman in her sixties with active COVID-19. Material for sequencing was peripheral blood. The CDR3 region is CASSLLGGGNIYEQYF. CDR3 DNA sequence: TGTGCCAGCAGCCTACTGGGGGGAGGCAACATCTACGAGCAGTACTTC.